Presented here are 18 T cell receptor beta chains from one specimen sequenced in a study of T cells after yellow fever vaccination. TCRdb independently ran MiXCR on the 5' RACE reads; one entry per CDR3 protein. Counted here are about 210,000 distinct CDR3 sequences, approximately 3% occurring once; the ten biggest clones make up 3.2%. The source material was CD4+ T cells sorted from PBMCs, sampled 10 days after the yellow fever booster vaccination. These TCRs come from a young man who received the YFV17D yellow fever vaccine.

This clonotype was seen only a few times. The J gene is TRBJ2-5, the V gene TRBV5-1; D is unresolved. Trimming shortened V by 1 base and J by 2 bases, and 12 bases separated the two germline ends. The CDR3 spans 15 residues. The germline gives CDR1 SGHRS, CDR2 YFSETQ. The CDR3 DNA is TGCGCCAGCAGCTTGCAGTCGAGGCAGCAAGAGACCCAGTACTTC. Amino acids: CASSLQSRQQETQYF.

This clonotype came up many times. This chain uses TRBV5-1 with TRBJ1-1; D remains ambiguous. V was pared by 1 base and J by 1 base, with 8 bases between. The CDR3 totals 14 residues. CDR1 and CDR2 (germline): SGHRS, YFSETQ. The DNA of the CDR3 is TGCGCCAGCAGCTTGTTCGACCCGAACACTGAAGCTTTCTTT. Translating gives CASSLFDPNTEAFF.

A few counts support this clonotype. The CDR3 DNA sequence: TGTGCCAGCAGCCCGACAGGGTACCCAGCAGATGAGCAGTACTTC. Translation gives CASSPTGYPADEQYF. The chain has TRBV7-9 and TRBJ2-7; 7 bases map to TRBD1. This CDR3 comprises 15 residues. Germline-derived CDR1 and CDR2 are SEHNR and FQNEAQ (reference sequence). With V trimmed by 5 bases and J by 7 bases, 14 bases remained unmatched.

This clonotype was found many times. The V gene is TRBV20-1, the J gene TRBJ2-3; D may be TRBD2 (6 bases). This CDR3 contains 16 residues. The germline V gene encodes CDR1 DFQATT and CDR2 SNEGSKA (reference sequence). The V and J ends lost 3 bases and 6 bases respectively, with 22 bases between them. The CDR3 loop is CSARKGRSLSGDTQYF. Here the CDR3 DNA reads TGCAGTGCTAGGAAGGGCAGGTCACTGAGCGGGGATACGCAGTATTTT.

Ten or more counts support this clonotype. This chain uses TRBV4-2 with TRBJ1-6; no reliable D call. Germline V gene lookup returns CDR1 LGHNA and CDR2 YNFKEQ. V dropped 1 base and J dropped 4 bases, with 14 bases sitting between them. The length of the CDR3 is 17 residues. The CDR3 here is CASSQGTPAAYNSPLHF. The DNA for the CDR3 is TGTGCCAGCAGCCAAGGGACCCCGGCGGCATATAATTCACCCCTCCACTTT.

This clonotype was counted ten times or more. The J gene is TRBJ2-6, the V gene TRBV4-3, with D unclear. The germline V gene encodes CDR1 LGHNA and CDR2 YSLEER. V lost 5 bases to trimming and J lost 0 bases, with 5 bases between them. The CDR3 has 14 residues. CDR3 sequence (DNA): TGCGCCAGCAGCGGGCTCTCTGGGGCCAACGTCCTGACTTTC. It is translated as CASSGLSGANVLTF.

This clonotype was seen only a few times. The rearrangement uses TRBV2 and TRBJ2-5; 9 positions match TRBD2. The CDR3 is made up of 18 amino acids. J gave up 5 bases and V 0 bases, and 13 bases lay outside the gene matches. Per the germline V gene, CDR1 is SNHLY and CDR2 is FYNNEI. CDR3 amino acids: CASSEAPSSGAVRETQYF. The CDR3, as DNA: TGTGCCAGCAGTGAAGCGCCTTCTAGCGGGGCCGTCCGGGAGACCCAGTACTTC.

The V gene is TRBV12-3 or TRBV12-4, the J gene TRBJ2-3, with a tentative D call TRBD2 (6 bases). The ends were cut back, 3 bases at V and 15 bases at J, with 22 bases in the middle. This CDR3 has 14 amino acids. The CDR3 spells CASSLGGVGDTLYF. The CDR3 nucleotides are TGTGCCAGCAGTTTGGGCGGGGTAGGGGATACCCTCTATTTT.

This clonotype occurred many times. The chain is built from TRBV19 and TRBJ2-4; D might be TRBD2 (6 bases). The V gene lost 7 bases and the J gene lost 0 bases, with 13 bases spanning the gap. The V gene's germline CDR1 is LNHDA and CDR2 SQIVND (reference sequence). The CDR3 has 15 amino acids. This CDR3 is CASKVPGGAKNIQYF. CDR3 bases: TGTGCCAGTAAGGTCCCCGGGGGAGCCAAAAACATTCAGTACTTC. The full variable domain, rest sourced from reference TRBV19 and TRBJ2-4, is DGGITQSPKYLFRKEGQNVTLSCEQNLNHDAMYWYRQDPGQGLRLIYYSQIVNDFQKGDIAEGYSVSREKKESFPLTVTSAQKNPTAFYLCASKVPGGAKNIQYFGAGTRLSVL.

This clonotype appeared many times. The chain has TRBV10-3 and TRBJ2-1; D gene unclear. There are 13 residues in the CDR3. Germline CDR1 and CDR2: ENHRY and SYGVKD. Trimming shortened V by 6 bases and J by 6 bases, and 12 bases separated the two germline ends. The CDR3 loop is CAIRDWVPNEQFF. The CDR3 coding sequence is TGTGCCATCAGGGATTGGGTCCCCAATGAGCAGTTCTTC.

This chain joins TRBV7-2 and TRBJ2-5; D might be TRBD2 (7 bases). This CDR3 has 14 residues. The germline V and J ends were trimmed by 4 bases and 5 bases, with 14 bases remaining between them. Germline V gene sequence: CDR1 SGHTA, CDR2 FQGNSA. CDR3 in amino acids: CASSSTRGGETQYF. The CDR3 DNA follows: TGTGCCAGCAGCTCCACGAGGGGGGGGGAGACCCAGTACTTC.

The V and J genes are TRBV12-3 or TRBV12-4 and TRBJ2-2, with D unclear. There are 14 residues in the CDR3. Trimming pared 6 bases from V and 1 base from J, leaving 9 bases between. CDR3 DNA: TGTGCCAGCAGGTTCGACGGGAACACCGGGGAGCTGTTTTTT. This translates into CASRFDGNTGELFF.

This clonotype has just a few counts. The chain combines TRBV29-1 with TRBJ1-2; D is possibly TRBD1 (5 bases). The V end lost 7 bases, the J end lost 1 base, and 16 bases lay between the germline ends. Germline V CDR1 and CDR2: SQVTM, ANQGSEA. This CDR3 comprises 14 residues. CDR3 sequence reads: CSAIGTPVNYGYTF. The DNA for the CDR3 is TGCAGCGCTATAGGGACCCCCGTTAACTATGGCTACACCTTC.

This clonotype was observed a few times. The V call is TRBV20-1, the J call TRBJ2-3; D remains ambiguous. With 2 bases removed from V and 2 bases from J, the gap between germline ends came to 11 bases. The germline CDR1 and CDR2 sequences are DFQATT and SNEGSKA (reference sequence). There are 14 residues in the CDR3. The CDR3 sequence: CSARLYSPTDTQYF. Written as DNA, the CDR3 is TGCAGTGCTAGACTCTACAGCCCCACAGATACGCAGTATTTT.

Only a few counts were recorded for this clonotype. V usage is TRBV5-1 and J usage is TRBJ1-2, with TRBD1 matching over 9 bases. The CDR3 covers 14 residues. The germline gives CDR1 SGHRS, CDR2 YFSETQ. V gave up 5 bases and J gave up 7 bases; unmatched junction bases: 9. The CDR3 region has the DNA TGCGCCAGCAGATCCGAAACAGGGGGCCGTGGCTACACCTTC. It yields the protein CASRSETGGRGYTF.

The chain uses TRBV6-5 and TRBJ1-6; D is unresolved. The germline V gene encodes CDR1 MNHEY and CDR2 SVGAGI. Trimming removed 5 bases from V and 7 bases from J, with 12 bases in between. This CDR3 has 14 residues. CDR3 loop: CASSKGQDNSPLHF. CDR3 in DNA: TGTGCCAGCAGTAAGGGTCAAGACAATTCACCCCTCCACTTT.

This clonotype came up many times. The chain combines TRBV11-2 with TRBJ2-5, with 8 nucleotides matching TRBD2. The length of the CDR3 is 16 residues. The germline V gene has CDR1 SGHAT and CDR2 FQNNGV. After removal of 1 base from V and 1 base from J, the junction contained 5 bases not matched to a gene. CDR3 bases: TGTGCCAGCAGCTTAGGGCTTCGGGGGGGCCAAGAGACCCAGTACTTC. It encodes CASSLGLRGGQETQYF.

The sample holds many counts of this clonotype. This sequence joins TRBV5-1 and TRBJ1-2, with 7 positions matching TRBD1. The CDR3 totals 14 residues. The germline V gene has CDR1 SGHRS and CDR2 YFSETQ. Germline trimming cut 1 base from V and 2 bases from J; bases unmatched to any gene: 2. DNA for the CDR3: TGCGCCAGCAGCTTGCAGGGGGAGAACTATGGCTACACCTTC. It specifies CASSLQGENYGYTF.